These 17 T cell receptor beta chains share one sample of origin, sequenced in a study of molecular identifiers for immune sequencing clone quantification. TCRdb used MiXCR to reprocess the PCR reads, holding one entry per CDR3 protein. The sample contains about 640,000 distinct CDR3 sequences, about 20% of which appear only once. The sequenced material came from naive CD8+ T cells from blood, with Jurkat cell RNA spiked in. Noted subset: FACS-sorted CD8+CD4-CCR7+CD45RA+ naive T cells. These receptor sequences come from a human donor in good health. Some libraries in this study had Jurkat cell RNA spiked in.

This clonotype was recorded at least ten times. V and J are TRBV12-3 or TRBV12-4 and TRBJ1-1, with D possibly matching TRBD1 (5 bases). This CDR3 is 12 amino acids long. With 6 bases removed from V and 6 bases from J, the gap between germline ends came to 11 bases. The CDR3 loop reads CASSAGFSEAFF. The CDR3 DNA follows: TGTGCCAGCAGCGCAGGGTTCTCTGAAGCTTTCTTT.

This clonotype occurred many times. The chain links TRBV27 to TRBJ2-7; 12 nucleotides align to TRBD2. V was pared by 8 bases and J by 3 bases, with 8 bases of the junction left unmatched. The germline V gene has CDR1 MNHEY and CDR2 SMNVEV (reference sequence). The CDR3 sequence is 15 residues long. The CDR3 region is CASGALAGGGYEQYF. In DNA, the CDR3 is TGTGCCAGCGGCGCACTAGCGGGGGGAGGCTACGAGCAGTACTTC.

This clonotype was observed at least ten times. The gene calls are TRBV4-3 and TRBJ2-5; 14 bases line up with TRBD2. V shed 0 bases, J shed 6 bases, and the junction held 3 bases outside the gene matches. The CDR3 is 16 residues long. Germline values: CDR1 LGHNA, CDR2 YSLEER. The CDR3 DNA sequence: TGCGCCAGCAGCCAAGAGACTAGCGGGAGGGGAAAGACCCAGTACTTC. It codes for CASSQETSGRGKTQYF.

The count of this clonotype is one. A much more abundant neighbour one base away suggests this may be a read error. The chain joins TRBV7-9 to TRBJ2-7, with a tentative D call TRBD1 (6 bases). The germline CDR1 and CDR2 sequences are SEHNR and FQNEAQ (reference sequence). The CDR3 extends over 13 amino acids. The V and J ends lost 10 bases and 3 bases respectively, with 16 bases between them. Here the CDR3 reads CAIRNRVHYEQYF. CDR3 coding DNA: TGTGCCATCCGGAACAGGGTTCACTACGAGCAGTACTTC.

This clonotype was detected once. Just one base apart from a much larger clone, this may be a read error. The chain joins TRBV19 to TRBJ2-7, with 8 bases matching TRBD1. CDR3 length: 15 residues. V gave up 8 bases and J gave up 5 bases; unmatched junction bases: 14. Germline assignment: CDR1 LNHDA and CDR2 SQIVND (reference sequence). CDR3: CASGTPGQGINEQYF. In nucleotides, the CDR3 is TGTGCCAGTGGTACACCCGGACAGGGTATCAACGAGCAGTACTTC. Using reference TRBV19 and TRBJ2-7 for the parts outside the CDR3, the full variable domain is DGGITQSPKYLFRKEGQNVTLSCEQNLNHDAMYWYRQDPGQGLRLIYYSQIVNDFQKGDIAEGYSVSREKKESFPLTVTSAQKNPTAFYLCASGTPGQGINEQYFGPGTRLTVT.

This clonotype was seen at least ten times. This chain links TRBV5-4 with TRBJ2-3, with 10 nucleotides matching TRBD2. Trimming cost V 4 bases and J 0 bases; bases outside gene matches: 5. Germline loops: CDR1 SGHNT, CDR2 YYREEE (reference sequence). This CDR3 contains 16 residues. The CDR3 coding sequence is TGTGCCAGCAGCCCGGGACTAGCGCTTAGCACAGATACGCAGTATTTT. Its translation is CASSPGLALSTDTQYF.

Notes on this clonotype: A read error may explain this, as a much larger clone is one base away. The chain combines TRBV11-2 with TRBJ1-2; no definite D call. Trimming shortened V by 2 bases and J by 0 bases, and 10 bases separated the two germline ends. Germline V gene lookup returns CDR1 SGHAT and CDR2 FQNNGV. CDR3 size: 15 residues. DNA of the CDR3: TGTGCCAGCAGCTTACCAGCGTGGGCTAACTATGGCTACACCTTC. Translating it yields CASSLPAWANYGYTF.

The sample holds many counts of this clonotype. This chain uses TRBV4-1 with TRBJ1-1, with D hard to call. Germline CDR1 is MGHRA and CDR2 is YSYEKL. This CDR3 has 14 residues. V shed 4 bases and J shed 10 bases, with 19 bases lying between them. The CDR3 sequence: CASSPAWEGGSAFF. The DNA for the CDR3 is TGCGCCAGCAGCCCCGCGTGGGAGGGAGGGTCAGCTTTCTTT.

Only a few counts were recorded for this clonotype. This chain uses TRBV7-6 with TRBJ2-3; D possibly matches TRBD1 or TRBD2 (5 bases each). V was clipped by 1 base and J by 2 bases, with 19 bases between them. Germline loops: CDR1 SGHVS, CDR2 FNYEAQ. This CDR3 spans 18 amino acids. In DNA form, the CDR3 reads TGTGCCAGCAGCTTAGGCGAGGGGCTCCCTCCGTCCACAGATACGCAGTATTTT. It is translated as CASSLGEGLPPSTDTQYF.

This clonotype has a count of ten or more. The chain joins TRBV5-6 to TRBJ2-1, with unresolved D. CDR1 SGHDT and CDR2 YYEEEE come from the germline V gene. Trimming shortened V by 2 bases and J by 3 bases, and 9 bases separated the two germline ends. The CDR3 consists of 14 residues. For the CDR3, the DNA is TGTGCCAGCAGCTTCTTTTCCGACTACAATGAGCAGTTCTTC. Translated: CASSFFSDYNEQFF. Using reference TRBV5-6 and TRBJ2-1 for the parts outside the CDR3, the full variable domain is DAGVTQSPTHLIKTRGQQVTLRCSPKSGHDTVSWYQQALGQGPQFIFQYYEEEERQRGNFPDRFSGHQFPNYSSELNVNALLLGDSALYLCASSFFSDYNEQFFGPGTRLTVL.

In its sample, this clonotype was seen many times. The rearrangement links TRBV10-3 to TRBJ1-1; the D gene is possibly TRBD1 (5 bases). Trimming took 2 bases from V and 10 from J, leaving 14 bases between them. There are 13 residues in the CDR3. The germline CDR1 and CDR2 sequences are ENHRY and SYGVKD. The CDR3 loop is CAISEPRGAGAFF. The CDR3, as DNA: TGTGCCATCAGTGAGCCCCGGGGCGCGGGAGCTTTCTTT.

About this clonotype: It may be a read error: a sequence one base away is much more abundant. V usage is TRBV6-6 and J usage is TRBJ2-7; a possible D gene is TRBD1 (6 bases). Germline CDR1 and CDR2: MNHNY and SVGAGI (reference sequence). The CDR3 totals 14 residues. This CDR3 is CASSYRTATYGQYF. In DNA form, the CDR3 reads TGTGCCAGCAGTTATCGGACAGCTACCTACGGGCAGTACTTC.

A remark on this clonotype: A much bigger clone sits one base away, suggesting this may be a read error. The chain recombines TRBV4-3 with TRBJ2-7; 8 bases map to TRBD2. The J segment lost 2 bases and the V segment lost 3 bases, leaving 6 bases of the junction unmatched. The germline CDR1 and CDR2 sequences are LGHNA and YSLEER. The CDR3 contains 15 residues. The CDR3 loop reads CASSQTSEGTYEQYF. Written as DNA, the CDR3 is TGCGCCAGCAGCCAGACTAGCGAGGGGACCTACGAGCAGTACTTC.

The sample holds a few counts of this clonotype. The gene calls are TRBV15 and TRBJ2-7; 11 positions agree with TRBD2. The CDR3 consists of 18 residues. Germline CDR1 is LNHNV and CDR2 is YYDKDF (reference sequence). The trim removed 0 bases at V and 3 bases at J, leaving 10 bases unmatched. The DNA of the CDR3 is TGTGCCACCAGCAGAGAATACCACGATGGGACTAGCGGCTACGAGCAGTACTTC. As protein: CATSREYHDGTSGYEQYF.

This clonotype was observed at least ten times. J is TRBJ2-1 and V is TRBV7-9, with 7 nucleotides matching TRBD2. The CDR3 has 16 amino acids. The germline V gene has CDR1 SEHNR and CDR2 FQNEAQ (reference sequence). J gave up 1 base and V 8 bases, and 11 bases lay outside the gene matches. For the CDR3, the DNA is TGTGCCAGCTCCCCCAGCGGGACCCAATCCTACAATGAGCAGTTCTTC. Translation: CASSPSGTQSYNEQFF.

There are many counts of this clonotype. The chain has TRBV27 and TRBJ1-3; D remains unclear. V was shortened by 2 bases and J by 2 bases, with 1 base between the two germline ends. Germline V CDR1 and CDR2: MNHEY, SMNVEV (reference sequence). The CDR3 is 12 amino acids. DNA of the CDR3: TGTGCCAGCAGTTTACCTGGAAACACCATATATTTT. Amino acids: CASSLPGNTIYF.

The rearrangement links TRBV19 to TRBJ2-7; 7 bases align to TRBD1. The CDR3 covers 14 residues. The V and J ends lost 4 bases and 0 bases, in that order; junction bases with no gene match: 3. The germline gives CDR1 LNHDA, CDR2 SQIVND (reference sequence). This chain's CDR3 is CASSTGQYSYEQYF. CDR3 nucleotides: TGTGCCAGTAGTACGGGACAGTACTCCTACGAGCAGTACTTC.